This passage covers 9 T cell receptor beta chains from one sample sequenced in a study of long-term antiretroviral therapy in people with HIV. Researchers report immunoSEQ v3.0 was run at survey level. Profiled with immunoSEQ multiplex PCR; TCRdb holds only in-frame clones, not every one. Among about 25,000 clones listed, 82% were seen once. The sample here was unsorted PBMCs, taken 2.9 years after starting antiretroviral therapy. These receptors came from a man aged 50 to 59 with HIV.

The chain couples TRBV19 to TRBJ1-1; D gene uncertain. There are 16 residues in the CDR3. Trimming removed 3 bases from V and 0 bases from J, with 14 bases in between. CDR1 is LNHDA, CDR2 SQIVND, per germline (reference sequence). In nucleotides, the CDR3 is TGTGCCAGTAGTATCGACAACGGGTACATGAACACTGAAGCTTTCTTT. As protein: CASSIDNGYMNTEAFF. The full variable domain, completed using reference TRBV19 and TRBJ1-1, is DGGITQSPKYLFRKEGQNVTLSCEQNLNHDAMYWYRQDPGQGLRLIYYSQIVNDFQKGDIAEGYSVSREKKESFPLTVTSAQKNPTAFYLCASSIDNGYMNTEAFFGQGTRLTVV.

This chain connects TRBV28 to TRBJ1-2, with TRBD1 matching over 7 bases. CDR3 length: 14 amino acids. Germline V gene lookup returns CDR1 MDHEN and CDR2 SYDVKM. V shed 9 bases, J shed 0 bases, and the junction held 7 bases outside the gene matches. In DNA, the CDR3 is TGTGCCAGTGCCCCTGGGACAGCTAACTATGGCTACACCTTC. This translates into CASAPGTANYGYTF.

The sample holds a few counts of this clone. The chain uses TRBV5-1 and TRBJ1-1; D unclear. V gave up 2 bases and J gave up 1 base, with 6 bases separating them. CDR1 is SGHRS, CDR2 YFSETQ, per germline. CDR3 length: 13 residues. CDR3 residues: CASSFSKNTEAFF. The CDR3 DNA sequence: TGCGCCAGCAGCTTCTCAAAGAACACTGAAGCTTTCTTT.

This clone came up a few times. This chain connects TRBV6-5 to TRBJ1-2, with D hard to call. V was pared by 0 bases and J by 1 base, with 9 bases between. CDR1 and CDR2 from the germline V gene are MNHEY and SVGAGI. CDR3 length: 15 amino acids. CDR3 in DNA: TGTGCCAGCAGTTACTCGACGGTGGGTAACTATGGCTACACCTTC. Protein: CASSYSTVGNYGYTF.

The CDR3 protein is CASSDLGGLNEKLFF. In DNA, the CDR3 is TGTGCCAGCAGTGACCTAGGGGGGCTTAATGAAAAACTGTTTTTT. The J gene is TRBJ1-4, the V gene TRBV6-1; tentative D call: TRBD1 (6 bases). The ends were cut back, 3 bases at V and 4 bases at J, with 12 bases in the middle. This CDR3 comprises 15 residues. Germline-derived CDR1 and CDR2 are MNHNS and SASEGT.

V and J are TRBV18 and TRBJ2-3; 12 bases fit TRBD2. The junction had 8 bases not matched to a gene; V was cut back by 4 bases and J by 0 bases. CDR3 length: 18 residues. The germline V gene encodes CDR1 KGHSH and CDR2 LQKENI. The CDR3 DNA is TGTGCCAGCTCACGCCTGACTAGCGGGGGCCCTAGCACAGATACGCAGTATTTT. Translated: CASSRLTSGGPSTDTQYF.

This clone came up once. The chain recombines TRBV2 with TRBJ1-6; 9 bases map to TRBD1. V shed 6 bases, J shed 7 bases, and the junction held 7 bases outside the gene matches. Germline CDR1 and CDR2: SNHLY and FYNNEI. The CDR3 has 15 residues. The CDR3 DNA reads TGTGCCAGCAGGGGTGGGACAGGGATGAATTCACCCCTCCACTTT. It specifies CASRGGTGMNSPLHF. Drawing the rest from reference TRBV2 and TRBJ1-6, the complete variable domain is EPEVTQTPSHQVTQMGQEVILRCVPISNHLYFYWYRQILGQKVEFLVSFYNNEISEKSEIFDDQFSVERPDGSNFTLKIRSTKLEDSAMYFCASRGGTGMNSPLHFGNGTRLTVT.

The chain couples TRBV6-5 to TRBJ1-2; 7 positions agree with TRBD1. J lost 6 bases, V lost 2 bases, and 9 bases had no gene match. Germline V gene sequence: CDR1 MNHEY, CDR2 SVGAGI. The CDR3 loop spans 15 amino acids. CDR3 bases: TGTGCCAGCAGTTACCTGGGACAGCATAAAGATGGCTACACCTTC. It yields the protein CASSYLGQHKDGYTF.

V usage is TRBV4-1 and J usage is TRBJ2-5; no firm D call. Trimming left V 0 bases short and J 4 bases short, with 3 bases between. CDR3 length: 12 residues. Germline V gives CDR1 MGHRA, CDR2 YSYEKL. Written as DNA, the CDR3 is TGCGCCAGCAGCCAAGATCGAGAGACCCAGTACTTC. It translates to CASSQDRETQYF.